The 27 T cell receptor gamma chains given below trace back to one sample, sequenced in a study of intestinal T cells in coeliac disease. Using around 200 ng of biopsy DNA, TRG was amplified with LymphoTrack primers. TCRdb re-called clones from the multiplex PCR reads using CATT. The sample records about 1,500 gamma-chain clones, roughly 56% being singletons. Genomic DNA came from ten roughly 4.9-µm formalin-fixed paraffin-embedded scrolls per case. Sequencing used a duodenal biopsy. The origin of the receptors is a human donor with celiac disease.

A note on this clone: Being one base from a much bigger clone, this may be a read error. This CDR3 is CATWDGLHYYKKLF. CDR3 DNA: TGTGCCACCTGGGATGGCCTCCATTATTATAAGAAACTCTTT. The chain carries TRGV4 and TRGJ1 or TRGJ2. The CDR3 runs to 14 residues. The germline gives CDR1 EGSTGY, CDR2 YDSYTSSV. V was pared by 1 base and J by 2 bases, with 5 bases of the junction left unmatched.

This clone is large within its sample. The V call is TRGV3, the J call TRGJ1 or TRGJ2. V dropped 1 base and J dropped 1; count of bases not matched to a gene: 10. CDR3 size: 16 residues. The V gene's germline CDR1 is VTNTFY and CDR2 YDVSTARD (reference sequence). Here the CDR3 reads CATWDRPGRNYYKKLF. CDR3 in DNA: TGTGCCACCTGGGACAGACCGGGGCGAAATTATTATAAGAAACTCTTT.

J is TRGJ1 or TRGJ2 and V is TRGV2. Germline V gene data show CDR1 as EGSNGY and CDR2 as YDSYNSKV. The CDR3 covers 15 residues. The trim removed 1 base at V and 2 bases at J, leaving 8 bases unmatched. This CDR3 reads CATWDGPLYYYKKLF. DNA of the CDR3: TGTGCCACCTGGGACGGACCCCTCTATTATTATAAGAAACTCTTT.

J is TRGJ1 or TRGJ2 and V is TRGV3. The V and J ends lost 0 bases and 13 bases, in that order; junction bases with no gene match: 9. CDR1 VTNTFY and CDR2 YDVSTARD come from the germline V gene (reference sequence). The CDR3 has 12 residues. Written as DNA, the CDR3 is TGTGCCACCTGGGACAGGCGTATAAAAAAACTCTTT. Its protein product is CATWDRRIKKLF.

Of note for this clone: An end of the junction does not agree with germline; a read error may underlie this. Within the sample, other DNA sequences also encode this same CDR3. The chain recombines TRGV3 with TRGJP2. CDR1 is VTNTFY and CDR2 is YDVSTARD in the germline V gene (reference sequence). The CDR3 consists of 17 residues. The CDR3 here is CATWDSPPLLSDWIKTF. The CDR3 nucleotides read TGTGCCACCTGGGACAGCCCCCCCCTCTTGAGTGATTGGATCAAGACGTTC.

This chain links TRGV11 with TRGJ1 or TRGJ2. TRGV11 is assigned to the ORF class and has an uncertain function. The CDR3 totals 18 residues. V gave up 0 bases and J gave up 6 bases; unmatched junction bases: 17. CDR3 bases: TGTGCCTGCTGGATTAGGCACGTTTCCCCCTTGATGATTTATAAGAAACTCTTT. This translates into CACWIRHVSPLMIYKKLF.

The chain joins TRGV2 to TRGJP2. CDR3 length: 16 amino acids. V trimming: 10 bases; J trimming: 7 bases; junction bases outside the gene matches: 21. Germline CDR1 EGSNGY, CDR2 YDSYNSKV. CDR3 nucleotide sequence: TGTGCCACTGGGACCGCCGAGACTAGTTTTGATTGGATCAAGACGTTT. This encodes CATGTAETSFDWIKTF.

As for this clone: A much larger clone lies a single base off, so this may be a read error. The same CDR3 can be traced to other DNA sequences in this sample. This chain uses TRGV10 with TRGJP1. TRGV10 is classed as an ORF, of uncertain function. This CDR3 region has 14 residues. Written as DNA, the CDR3 is TGTGCTGCGTGGGAGCGGGTCACTGGTTGGTTTAAGATATTT. This codes for CAAWERVTGWFKIF.

V and J are TRGV10 and TRGJ1 or TRGJ2. TRGV10 is sorted into the ORF group, with uncertain function. The CDR3 is 15 amino acids. The junction had 14 bases not matched to a gene; V was cut back by 11 bases and J by 0 bases. DNA of the CDR3: TGTGCTGCGCGGGATGCTCTTCTGAATTATTATAAGAAACTCTTT. It specifies CAARDALLNYYKKLF.

As regards this clone: Distinct nucleotide sequences in the sample also encode this CDR3. The chain recombines TRGV3 with TRGJP2. With V trimmed by 0 bases and J by 4 bases, 11 bases remained unmatched. Germline loops: CDR1 VTNTFY, CDR2 YDVSTARD (reference sequence). The CDR3 loop spans 17 amino acids. CDR3 DNA sequence: TGTGCCACCTGGGACAGGCCCGCAGCTTATAGTGATTGGATCAAGACGTTT. Translating it yields CATWDRPAAYSDWIKTF.

The rearrangement links TRGV10 to TRGJ1 or TRGJ2. TRGV10 qualifies as an ORF whose function is uncertain. Trimming took 8 bases from V and 3 from J; bases not matched to a gene: 11. This CDR3 is built from 14 residues. CDR3 sequence reads: CAAWDGGSYYKKLF. DNA for the CDR3: TGTGCTGCGTGGGATGGAGGGAGTTATTATAAGAAACTCTTT.

This clone was counted a few times. The chain carries TRGV4 and TRGJ1 or TRGJ2. Germline assignment: CDR1 EGSTGY and CDR2 YDSYTSSV. CDR3 length equals 12 residues. V lost 1 base to trimming and J lost 6 bases; unmatched junction nucleotides: 3. CDR3 coding DNA: TGTGCCACCTGGGATGGCCTTTATAAGAAACTCTTT. Its translation: CATWDGLYKKLF.

This clone was detected only a few times. The chain is built from TRGV8 and TRGJ1 or TRGJ2. Germline values: CDR1 VENAVY, CDR2 YDSYNSRV. J lost 5 bases, V lost 3 bases, and 10 bases had no gene match. This CDR3 has 14 residues. The DNA for the CDR3 is TGTGCCACCTGGGATCCCCGGAGGGATTATAAGAAACTCTTT. Amino acid sequence: CATWDPRRDYKKLF.

To note about this clone: An end of the junction differs from the germline gene, which may be a read error. This chain uses TRGV2 with TRGJ1 or TRGJ2. CDR3 length equals 14 residues. CDR1 and CDR2 (germline): EGSNGY, YDSYNSKV. The CDR3 DNA sequence: TGTGCCACCCGGGACGGGACGAATTATTATAAGAAACTCTTT. Translating gives CATRDGTNYYKKLF.

The chain has TRGV5 and TRGJ1 or TRGJ2. The CDR3 length is 13 residues. Germline V gene lookup returns CDR1 VINAFY and CDR2 YDVSNSKD. V gave up 10 bases and J gave up 5 bases; unmatched junction bases: 14. CDR3 region: CATGTGIDYKKLF. Here the CDR3 DNA reads TGTGCCACTGGGACAGGCATAGATTATAAGAAACTCTTT.

As concerns this clone: One end of the junction does not line up with germline, which may come from a read error. This sequence joins TRGV8 and TRGJ1 or TRGJ2. The CDR3 contains 9 residues. From germline, CDR1 is VENAVY and CDR2 YDSYNSRV. CDR3: CATWVIKLF. Here the CDR3 DNA reads TGTGCCACCTGGGTTATTAAATTATTT.

This clone qualifies as large. The genes are TRGV4 and TRGJ1 or TRGJ2. Unmatched junction bases numbered 2, after V lost 8 bases and J lost 1 base. The germline gives CDR1 EGSTGY, CDR2 YDSYTSSV. This CDR3 region has 11 residues. CDR3 region: CATSNYYKKLF. The CDR3, as DNA: TGTGCCACCTCAAATTATTATAAGAAACTCTTT.

On this clone itself: A much bigger clone sits one base away, suggesting this may be a read error. V and J are TRGV2 and TRGJP1. CDR1 and CDR2 (germline): EGSNGY, YDSYNSKV. CDR3 length: 15 residues. CDR3 loop: CATWNGMVTGWFKIF. CDR3 in DNA: TGTGCCACCTGGAACGGGATGGTCACTGGTTGGTTCAAGATATTT.

This clone rates as large (0.1 to 1%). This sequence joins TRGV8 and TRGJ1 or TRGJ2. After removal of 2 bases from V and 8 bases from J, the junction contained 12 bases not matched to a gene. CDR1 and CDR2 from the germline V gene are VENAVY and YDSYNSRV. This CDR3 has 14 residues. The CDR3 coding sequence is TGTGCCACCTGGGATATAGGGCGGATGGATAAGAAACTCTTT. Encoded protein: CATWDIGRMDKKLF.

The V gene is TRGV3, the J gene TRGJ1 or TRGJ2. This CDR3 region has 15 residues. Unmatched junction bases numbered 14, after V lost 1 base and J lost 8 bases. The germline V gene encodes CDR1 VTNTFY and CDR2 YDVSTARD (reference sequence). CDR3 sequence: CATWDSLKGVDKKLF. In nucleotides, the CDR3 is TGTGCCACCTGGGACAGCCTTAAGGGGGTAGATAAGAAACTCTTT.

The V gene is TRGV2, the J gene TRGJ1 or TRGJ2. This CDR3 has 11 residues. Germline-derived CDR1 and CDR2 are EGSNGY and YDSYNSKV. The V gene end was trimmed by 0 bases and the J gene end by 11 bases; junction bases not matched to a gene: 4. The DNA for the CDR3 is TGTGCCACCTGGGACGGGCCTGAGAAACTCTTT. Its translation: CATWDGPEKLF.

The rearrangement uses TRGV5 and TRGJ1 or TRGJ2. V was clipped by 3 bases and J by 0 bases; unmatched bases: 11. The CDR3 length is 16 residues. CDR1 is VINAFY, CDR2 YDVSNSKD, per germline. Written as DNA, the CDR3 is TGTGCCACCTGGGACGTTATTAACGTGAATTATTATAAGAAACTCTTT. It is translated as CATWDVINVNYYKKLF.

Regarding this clone: A much larger clone differs by one base, so this may be a read error. The rearrangement links TRGV5 to TRGJ1 or TRGJ2. The CDR3 has 14 amino acids. The germline gives CDR1 VINAFY, CDR2 YDVSNSKD. The CDR3 loop is CATWDHSNYYKKLF. The CDR3 DNA reads as TGTGCCACCTGGGACCATTCGAATTATTATAAAAAACTCTTT.

This clone has a handful of counts. The chain joins TRGV4 to TRGJ1 or TRGJ2. This CDR3 comprises 14 residues. CDR1 and CDR2 from the germline V gene are EGSTGY and YDSYTSSV. Germline trimming cut 1 base from V and 1 base from J; bases unmatched to any gene: 4. For the CDR3, the DNA is TGTGCCACCTGGGATGGCACTAATTATTATAAGAAACTCTTT. Translating it yields CATWDGTNYYKKLF.

The gene calls are TRGV11 and TRGJ1 or TRGJ2. TRGV11 falls under the ORF class, with uncertain function. This CDR3 region has 14 residues. Trimming took 3 bases from V and 6 from J; bases not matched to a gene: 8. CDR3 DNA: TGTGCCTGCTGGATTAGGTACGCAGGTTATAAGAAACTCTTT. It codes for CACWIRYAGYKKLF.

V gene TRGV8 combines with J gene TRGJP1. CDR1 is VENAVY, CDR2 YDSYNSRV, per germline. The CDR3 has 15 amino acids. The V and J ends lost 12 bases and 0 bases, in that order; junction bases with no gene match: 13. CDR3 protein: CADLGNDTTGWFKIF. CDR3 in DNA: TGTGCCGACCTGGGCAATGATACCACTGGTTGGTTCAAGATATTT.

Turning to this clone: Other DNA variants within this sample encode the same CDR3. The chain combines TRGV2 with TRGJ1 or TRGJ2. The trim removed 0 bases at V and 4 bases at J, leaving 6 bases unmatched. The CDR3 has 14 amino acids. CDR1 is EGSNGY, CDR2 YDSYNSKV, per germline. This chain's CDR3 is CATWDGPKYYKKLF. The CDR3 DNA reads TGTGCCACCTGGGACGGGCCAAAGTATTATAAGAAACTCTTT.